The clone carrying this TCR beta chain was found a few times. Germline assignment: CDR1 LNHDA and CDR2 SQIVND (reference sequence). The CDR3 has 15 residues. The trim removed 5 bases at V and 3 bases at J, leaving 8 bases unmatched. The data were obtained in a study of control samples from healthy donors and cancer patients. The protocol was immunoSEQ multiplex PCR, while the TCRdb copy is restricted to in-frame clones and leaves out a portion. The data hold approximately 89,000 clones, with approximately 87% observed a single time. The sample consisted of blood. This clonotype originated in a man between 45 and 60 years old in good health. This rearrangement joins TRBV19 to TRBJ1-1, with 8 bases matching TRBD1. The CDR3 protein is CASSSRQGRDTEAFF. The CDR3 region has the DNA TGTGCCAGTAGTTCAAGACAGGGGCGGGACACTGAAGCTTTCTTT.